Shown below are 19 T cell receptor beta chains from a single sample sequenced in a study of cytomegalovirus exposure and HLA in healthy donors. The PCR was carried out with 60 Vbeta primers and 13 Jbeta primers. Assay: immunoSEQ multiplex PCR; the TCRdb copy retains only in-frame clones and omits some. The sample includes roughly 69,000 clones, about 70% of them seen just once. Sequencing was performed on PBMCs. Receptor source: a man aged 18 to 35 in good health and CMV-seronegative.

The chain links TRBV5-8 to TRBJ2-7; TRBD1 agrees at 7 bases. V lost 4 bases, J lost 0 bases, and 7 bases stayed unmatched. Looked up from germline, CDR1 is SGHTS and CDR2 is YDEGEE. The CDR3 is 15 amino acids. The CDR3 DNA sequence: TGTGCCAGCAGCATGGGACAGCTTTACTCCTACGAGCAGTACTTC. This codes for CASSMGQLYSYEQYF. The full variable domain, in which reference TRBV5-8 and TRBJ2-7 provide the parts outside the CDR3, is EAGVTQSPTHLIKTRGQQATLRCSPISGHTSVYWYQQALGLGLQFLLWYDEGEERNRGNFPPRFSGRQFPNYSSELNVNALELEDSALYLCASSMGQLYSYEQYFGPGTRLTVT.

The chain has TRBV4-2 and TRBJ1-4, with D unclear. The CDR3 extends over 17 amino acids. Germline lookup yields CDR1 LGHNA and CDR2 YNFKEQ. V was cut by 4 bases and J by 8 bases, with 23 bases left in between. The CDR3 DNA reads TGTGCCAGCAGCCTTTCCGTGGATCCAGAAGGAGGGGAAAAACTGTTTTTT. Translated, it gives CASSLSVDPEGGEKLFF.

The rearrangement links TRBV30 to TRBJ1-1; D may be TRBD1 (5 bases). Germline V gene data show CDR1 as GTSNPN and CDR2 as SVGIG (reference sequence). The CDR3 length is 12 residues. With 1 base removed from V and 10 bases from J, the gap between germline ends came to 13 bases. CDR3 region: CAWSATGGRAFF. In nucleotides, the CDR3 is TGTGCCTGGAGTGCCACAGGCGGAAGAGCTTTCTTT.

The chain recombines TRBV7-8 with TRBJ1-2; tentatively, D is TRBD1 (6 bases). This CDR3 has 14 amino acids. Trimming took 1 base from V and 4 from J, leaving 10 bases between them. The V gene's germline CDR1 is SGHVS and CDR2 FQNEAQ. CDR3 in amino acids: CASSLGPGAYGYTF. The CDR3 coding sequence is TGTGCCAGCAGCTTAGGACCAGGGGCCTATGGCTACACCTTC.

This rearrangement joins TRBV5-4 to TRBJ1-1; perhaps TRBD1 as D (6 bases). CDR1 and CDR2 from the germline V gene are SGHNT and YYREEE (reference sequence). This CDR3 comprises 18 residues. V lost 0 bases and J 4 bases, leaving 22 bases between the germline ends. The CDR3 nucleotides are TGTGCCAGCAGCTTGGCGGGAACCCTCAGGGGCGGTAGCACTGAAGCTTTCTTT. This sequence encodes CASSLAGTLRGGSTEAFF. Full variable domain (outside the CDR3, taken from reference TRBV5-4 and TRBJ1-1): ETGVTQSPTHLIKTRGQQVTLRCSSQSGHNTVSWYQQALGQGPQFIFQYYREEENGRGNFPPRFSGLQFPNYSSELNVNALELDDSALYLCASSLAGTLRGGSTEAFFGQGTRLTVV.

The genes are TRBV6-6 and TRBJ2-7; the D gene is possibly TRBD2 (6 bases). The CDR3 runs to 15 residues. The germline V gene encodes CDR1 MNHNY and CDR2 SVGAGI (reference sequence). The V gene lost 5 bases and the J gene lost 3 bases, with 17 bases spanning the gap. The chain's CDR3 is CASSRPGLGFYEQYF. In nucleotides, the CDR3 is TGTGCCAGCAGTCGTCCGGGACTGGGATTCTACGAGCAGTACTTC.

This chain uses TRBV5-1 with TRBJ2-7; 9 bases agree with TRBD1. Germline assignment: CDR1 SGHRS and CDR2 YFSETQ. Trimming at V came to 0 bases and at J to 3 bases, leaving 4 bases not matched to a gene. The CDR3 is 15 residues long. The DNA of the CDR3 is TGCGCCAGCAGCTTGGGACAGGGGGAGGTCTACGAGCAGTACTTC. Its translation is CASSLGQGEVYEQYF.

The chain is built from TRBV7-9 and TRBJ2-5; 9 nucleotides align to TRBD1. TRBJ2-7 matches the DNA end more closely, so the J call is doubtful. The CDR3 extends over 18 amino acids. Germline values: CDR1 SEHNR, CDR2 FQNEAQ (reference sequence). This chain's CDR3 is CASSFTPGQGKTFYEQYF. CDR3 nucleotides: TGTGCCAGCAGCTTTACACCGGGACAGGGCAAAACGTTCTACGAGCAGTACTTC.

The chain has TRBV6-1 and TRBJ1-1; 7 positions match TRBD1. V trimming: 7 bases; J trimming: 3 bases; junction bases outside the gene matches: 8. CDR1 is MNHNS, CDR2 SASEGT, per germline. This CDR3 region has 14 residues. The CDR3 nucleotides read TGTGCCAGCACCGTACAGGGGAGCTACACTGAAGCTTTCTTT. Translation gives CASTVQGSYTEAFF.

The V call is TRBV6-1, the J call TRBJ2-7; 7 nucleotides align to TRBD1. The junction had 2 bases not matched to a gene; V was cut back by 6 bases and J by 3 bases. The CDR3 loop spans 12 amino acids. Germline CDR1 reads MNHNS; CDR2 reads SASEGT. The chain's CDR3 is CASRRTGYEQYF. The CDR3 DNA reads TGTGCCAGCAGAAGGACAGGCTACGAGCAGTACTTC.

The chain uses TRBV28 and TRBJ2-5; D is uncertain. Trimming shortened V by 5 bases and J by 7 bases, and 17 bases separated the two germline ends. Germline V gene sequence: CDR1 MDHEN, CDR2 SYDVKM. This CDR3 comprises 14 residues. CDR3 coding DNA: TGTGCCAGCAGTATTACTCTAGGCCTAGGGACCCAGTACTTC. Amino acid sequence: CASSITLGLGTQYF.

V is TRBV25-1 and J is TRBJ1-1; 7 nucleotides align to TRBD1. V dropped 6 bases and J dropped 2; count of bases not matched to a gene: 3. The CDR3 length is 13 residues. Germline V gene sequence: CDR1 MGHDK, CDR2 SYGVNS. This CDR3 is CASRDRVNTEAFF. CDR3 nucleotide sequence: TGTGCCAGCAGAGACAGGGTTAACACTGAAGCTTTCTTT.

This CDR3 reads CASSRRQGAYEQYF. The CDR3 coding sequence is TGCGCCAGCAGCCGCCGACAGGGAGCCTACGAGCAGTACTTC. The chain combines TRBV4-1 with TRBJ2-7; 7 bases align to TRBD1. Germline assignment: CDR1 MGHRA and CDR2 YSYEKL. V lost 4 bases, J lost 2 bases, and 5 bases stayed unmatched. The CDR3 extends over 14 amino acids.

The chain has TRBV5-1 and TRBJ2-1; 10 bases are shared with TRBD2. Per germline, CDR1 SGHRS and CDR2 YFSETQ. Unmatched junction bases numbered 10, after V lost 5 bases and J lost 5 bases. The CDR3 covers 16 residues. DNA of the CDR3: TGCGCCAGCAGTCAAATACTAGCGGGGTCAAACAATGAGCAGTTCTTC. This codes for CASSQILAGSNNEQFF.

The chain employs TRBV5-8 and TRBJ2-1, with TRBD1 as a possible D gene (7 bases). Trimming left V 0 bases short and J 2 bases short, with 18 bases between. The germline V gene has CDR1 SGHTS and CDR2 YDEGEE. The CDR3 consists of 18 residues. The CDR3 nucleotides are TGTGCCAGCAGCTTGGAGACTAGGACAGGCGCCACCTACAATGAGCAGTTCTTC. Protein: CASSLETRTGATYNEQFF.

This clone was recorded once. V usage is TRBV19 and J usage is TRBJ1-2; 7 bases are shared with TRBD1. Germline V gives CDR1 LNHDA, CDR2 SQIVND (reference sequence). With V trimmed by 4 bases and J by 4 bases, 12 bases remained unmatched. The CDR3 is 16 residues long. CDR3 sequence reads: CASSTGTASVGYGYTF. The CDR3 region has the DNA TGTGCCAGTAGTACAGGGACAGCCTCAGTAGGCTATGGCTACACCTTC. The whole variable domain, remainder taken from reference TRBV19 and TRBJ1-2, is DGGITQSPKYLFRKEGQNVTLSCEQNLNHDAMYWYRQDPGQGLRLIYYSQIVNDFQKGDIAEGYSVSREKKESFPLTVTSAQKNPTAFYLCASSTGTASVGYGYTFGSGTRLTVV.

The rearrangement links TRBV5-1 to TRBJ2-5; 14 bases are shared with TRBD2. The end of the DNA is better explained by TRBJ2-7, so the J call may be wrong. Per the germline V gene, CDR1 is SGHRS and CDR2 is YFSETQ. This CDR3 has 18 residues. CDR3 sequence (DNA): TGCGCCAGCAGCATAGGACTAGCGGGGGGTATGAACTCCTACGAGCAGTACTTC. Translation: CASSIGLAGGMNSYEQYF.

CDR3 sequence (DNA): TGTGCCAGCAGCGTACTCGACAGGGGGGGCGGGGAGCTGTTTTTT. Residues: CASSVLDRGGGELFF. This chain uses TRBV9 with TRBJ2-2; 9 bases map to TRBD1. Germline CDR1 is SGDLS and CDR2 is YYNGEE. The CDR3 loop spans 15 amino acids. V lost 1 base and J lost 7; bases outside the gene matches: 5.

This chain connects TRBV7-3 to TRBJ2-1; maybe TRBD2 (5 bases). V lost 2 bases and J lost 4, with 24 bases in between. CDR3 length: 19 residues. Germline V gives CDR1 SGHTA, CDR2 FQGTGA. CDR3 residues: CASSLYVSSAVGGYNEQFF. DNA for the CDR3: TGTGCCAGCAGCTTATATGTTTCGTCGGCTGTCGGCGGGTACAATGAGCAGTTCTTC.